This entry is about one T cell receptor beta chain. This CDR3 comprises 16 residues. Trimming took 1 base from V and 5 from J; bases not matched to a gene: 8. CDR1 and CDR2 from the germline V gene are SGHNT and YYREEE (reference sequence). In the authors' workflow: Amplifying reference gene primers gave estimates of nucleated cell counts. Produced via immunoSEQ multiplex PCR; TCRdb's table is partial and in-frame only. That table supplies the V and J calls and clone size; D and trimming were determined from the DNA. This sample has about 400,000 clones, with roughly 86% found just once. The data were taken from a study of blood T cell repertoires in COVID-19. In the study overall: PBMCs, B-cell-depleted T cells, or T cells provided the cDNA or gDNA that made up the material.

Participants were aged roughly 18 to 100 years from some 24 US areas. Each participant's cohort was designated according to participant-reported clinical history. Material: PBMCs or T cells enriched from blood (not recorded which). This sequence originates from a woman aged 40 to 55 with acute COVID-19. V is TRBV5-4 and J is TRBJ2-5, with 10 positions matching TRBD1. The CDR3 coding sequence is TGTGCCAGCAGCTTGAAGACAGGGGGCCTTCTGGAGACCCAGTACTTC. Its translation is CASSLKTGGLLETQYF.